The next 8 T cell receptor beta chains were all read from a single sample in a study of Graves' ophthalmopathy and Graves' hyperthyroidism. RNA transcripts provided the template for amplifying TCR beta CDR3 regions. The first round was an RT-PCR with HTBI primers, and the second round was a multiplex PCR. TCRdb passed the multiplex PCR reads through MiXCR, listing each CDR3 protein once. The sample gives 560,000 or so distinct CDR3 sequences, about 35% of which show up once; over 3.5% is in the top ten. Sequencing input: peripheral blood or thyroid tissue (not recorded which). These receptors all stem from an adult man with Graves' hyperthyroidism.

This clonotype appeared many times. This chain uses TRBV24-1 with TRBJ2-7, with D unclear. Germline CDR1 and CDR2: KGHDR and SFDVKD. The CDR3 has 13 amino acids. V lost 3 bases and J lost 3, with 8 bases in between. CDR3 loop: CATSDPVDYEQYF. The CDR3 nucleotides read TGTGCCACCAGTGATCCCGTCGACTACGAGCAGTACTTC.

This rearrangement joins TRBV5-1 to TRBJ1-2, with D hard to call. Germline V gene lookup returns CDR1 SGHRS and CDR2 YFSETQ. The V gene lost 4 bases and the J gene lost 0 bases, with 19 bases spanning the gap. The CDR3 has 17 amino acids. The CDR3 spells CASSGLAGGLANYGYTF. CDR3 nucleotides: TGCGCCAGCAGCGGACTAGCGGGAGGGTTGGCTAACTATGGCTACACCTTC.

This clonotype was recorded many times. J is TRBJ2-5 and V is TRBV24-1; D is perhaps TRBD1 (6 bases). Germline values: CDR1 KGHDR, CDR2 SFDVKD. The length of the CDR3 is 15 residues. Trimming stripped 5 bases from V and 4 bases from J, with 16 bases between. The DNA of the CDR3 is TGTGCCACCAGTGTCCCACAGGGAATGGCAGAGACCCAGTACTTC. This sequence encodes CATSVPQGMAETQYF.

As to this clonotype: A read error may be the cause here, since a much bigger clone is one base away. The V and J genes are TRBV6-2 or TRBV6-3 and TRBJ2-6; D uncertain. This CDR3 has 15 residues. From germline, CDR1 is MNHEY and CDR2 SVGEGT. The V end lost 0 bases, the J end lost 3 bases, and 6 bases lay between the germline ends. Here the CDR3 reads CASSYSVDGANVLTF. In nucleotides, the CDR3 is TGTGCCAGCAGTTACTCGGTGGATGGGGCCAACGTCCTGACTTTC.

This clonotype was counted between two and nine times. V usage is TRBV12-3 or TRBV12-4 and J usage is TRBJ1-6; 7 nucleotides line up with TRBD1. J was trimmed by 6 bases and V by 3 bases; bases with no gene match: 8. The CDR3 covers 16 residues. The CDR3 here is CASSLLGGGFNSPLHF. The DNA of the CDR3 is TGTGCCAGCAGTTTGTTAGGGGGCGGATTTAATTCACCCCTCCACTTT.

CDR3 residues: CASSPAGGALNTEAFF. CDR3 DNA: TGTGCCAGCAGCCCCGCCGGGGGCGCACTTAACACTGAAGCTTTCTTT. The chain employs TRBV7-2 and TRBJ1-1; tentatively, D is TRBD1 (6 bases). This CDR3 region has 16 residues. V was clipped by 5 bases and J by 2 bases, with 18 bases between them. The germline gives CDR1 SGHTA, CDR2 FQGNSA.

A remark on this clonotype: At one of its ends the junction is not consistent with the germline gene, which may arise from a read error. V gene TRBV15 combines with J gene TRBJ2-7; D remains unclear. Germline V gene lookup returns CDR1 LNHNV and CDR2 YYDKDF (reference sequence). CDR3 length: 13 residues. In DNA, the CDR3 is TGTGCCGCCAGCAGCTTAGGGAATTACGAGCAGTACTTC. This translates into CAASSLGNYEQYF.

The chain has TRBV19 and TRBJ2-7; 13 bases align to TRBD2. This CDR3 region has 15 residues. Germline-derived CDR1 and CDR2 are LNHDA and SQIVND (reference sequence). The V gene end was trimmed by 5 bases and the J gene end by 4 bases; junction bases not matched to a gene: 5. The CDR3 DNA reads TGTGCCAGTAGTCCTAGACTAGCGGGAGGTTACGAGCAGTACTTC. Protein sequence: CASSPRLAGGYEQYF.